This T cell receptor beta chain was sequenced for a study of neurological immune-mediated disorders. The CDR3 covers 24 residues. This clonotype showed up many times. MiXCR, run by TCRdb on the 5' RACE reads, gives a single entry per CDR3 protein. The sample consists of approximately 60,000 distinct CDR3 sequences, approximately 3.5% of them appearing once. Sequencing used PBMCs. The chain is built from TRBV21-1 and TRBJ2-3; no DNA check was done on the table's D call, TRBD2. TRBV21-1 is a pseudogene segment. This sequence originates from a woman in her 30s with multiple sclerosis. In DNA form, the CDR3 reads TGTGCCAGCAGCCATGGACCACAAAATCCTCGGTGGGTAGCGGGGGCCCTACACCCAGATACGCAGTATTTT. Its protein product is CASSHGPQNPRWVAGALHPDTQYF.